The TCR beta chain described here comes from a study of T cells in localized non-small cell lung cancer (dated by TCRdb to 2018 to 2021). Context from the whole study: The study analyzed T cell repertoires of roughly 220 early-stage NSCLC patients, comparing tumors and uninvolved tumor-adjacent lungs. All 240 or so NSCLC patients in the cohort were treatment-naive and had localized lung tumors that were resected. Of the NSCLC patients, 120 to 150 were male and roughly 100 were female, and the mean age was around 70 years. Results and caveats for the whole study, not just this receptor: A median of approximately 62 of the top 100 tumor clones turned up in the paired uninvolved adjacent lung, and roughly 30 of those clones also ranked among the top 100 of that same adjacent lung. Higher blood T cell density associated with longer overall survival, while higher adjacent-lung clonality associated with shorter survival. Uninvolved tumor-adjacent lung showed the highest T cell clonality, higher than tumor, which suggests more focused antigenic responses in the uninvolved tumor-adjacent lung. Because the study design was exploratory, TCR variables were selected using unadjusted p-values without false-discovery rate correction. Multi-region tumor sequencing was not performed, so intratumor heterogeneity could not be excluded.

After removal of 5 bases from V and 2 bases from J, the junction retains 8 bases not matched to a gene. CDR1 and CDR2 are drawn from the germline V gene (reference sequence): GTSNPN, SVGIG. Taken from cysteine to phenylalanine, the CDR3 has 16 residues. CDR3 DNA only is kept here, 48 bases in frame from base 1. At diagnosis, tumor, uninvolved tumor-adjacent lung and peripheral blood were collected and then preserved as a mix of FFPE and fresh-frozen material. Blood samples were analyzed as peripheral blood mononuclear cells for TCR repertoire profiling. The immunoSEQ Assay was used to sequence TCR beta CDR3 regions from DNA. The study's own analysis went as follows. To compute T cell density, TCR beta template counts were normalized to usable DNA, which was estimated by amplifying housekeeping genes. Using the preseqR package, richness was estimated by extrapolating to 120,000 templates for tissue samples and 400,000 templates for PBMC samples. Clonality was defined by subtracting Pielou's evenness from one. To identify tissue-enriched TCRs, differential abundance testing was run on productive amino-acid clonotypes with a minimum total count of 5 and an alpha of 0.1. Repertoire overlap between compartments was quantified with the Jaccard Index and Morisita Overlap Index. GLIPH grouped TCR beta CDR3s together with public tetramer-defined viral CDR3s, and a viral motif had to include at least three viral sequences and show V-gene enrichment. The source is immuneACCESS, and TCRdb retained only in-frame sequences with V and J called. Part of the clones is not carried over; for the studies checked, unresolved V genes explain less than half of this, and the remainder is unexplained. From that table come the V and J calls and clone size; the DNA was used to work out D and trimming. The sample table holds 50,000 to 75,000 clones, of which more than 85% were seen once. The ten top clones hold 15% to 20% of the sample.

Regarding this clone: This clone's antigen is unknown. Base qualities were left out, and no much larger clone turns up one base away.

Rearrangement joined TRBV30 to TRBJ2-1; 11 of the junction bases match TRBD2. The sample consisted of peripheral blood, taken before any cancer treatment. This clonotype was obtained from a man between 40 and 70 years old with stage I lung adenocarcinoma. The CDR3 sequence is CAWGGLAGGPYNEQFF. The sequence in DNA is TGTGCCTGGGGGGGATTAGCGGGAGGGCCCTACAATGAGCAGTTCTTC.